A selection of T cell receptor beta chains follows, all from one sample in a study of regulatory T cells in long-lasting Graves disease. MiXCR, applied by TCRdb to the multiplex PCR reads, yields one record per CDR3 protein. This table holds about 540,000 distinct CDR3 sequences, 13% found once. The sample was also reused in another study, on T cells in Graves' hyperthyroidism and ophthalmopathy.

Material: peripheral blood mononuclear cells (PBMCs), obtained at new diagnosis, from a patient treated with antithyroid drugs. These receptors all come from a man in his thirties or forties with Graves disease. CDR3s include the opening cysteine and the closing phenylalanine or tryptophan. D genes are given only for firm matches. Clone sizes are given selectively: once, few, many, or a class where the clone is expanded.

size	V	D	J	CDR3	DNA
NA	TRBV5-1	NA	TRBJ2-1	CASSLHGTNYNEQFF	TGCGCCAGCAGCTTGCACGGGACGAACTACAATGAGCAGTTCTTC
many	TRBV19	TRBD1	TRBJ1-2	CASSTYRDRERNYGYTF	TGTGCCAGTAGTACTTACCGGGACAGGGAACGAAACTATGGCTACACCTTC
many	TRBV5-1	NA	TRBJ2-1	CASSPTGQHYNEQFF	TGCGCCAGCAGCCCAACGGGACAACACTACAATGAGCAGTTCTTC
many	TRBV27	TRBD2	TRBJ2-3	CASSSRTSGRSTDTQYF	TGTGCCAGCAGTTCCAGGACTAGCGGGAGGAGTACAGATACGCAGTATTTT
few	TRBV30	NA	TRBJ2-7	CAWSGQPDEQYF	TGTGCCTGGAGTGGGCAGCCTGACGAGCAGTACTTC
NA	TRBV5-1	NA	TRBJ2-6	CASSLVGGQYSGANVLTF	TGCGCCAGCAGCTTGGTTGGGGGGCAGTATTCTGGGGCCAACGTCCTGACTTTC
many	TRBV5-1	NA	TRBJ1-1	CASSAGWDGSTEAFF	TGCGCCAGCAGCGCCGGGTGGGATGGGAGTACTGAAGCTTTCTTT
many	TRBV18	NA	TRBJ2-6	CASSPPIGSGANVLTF	TGTGCCAGCTCACCACCCATCGGCTCTGGGGCCAACGTCCTGACTTTC
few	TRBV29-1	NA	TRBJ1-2	CSVEEGANYGYTF	TGCAGCGTTGAGGAAGGGGCGAACTATGGCTACACCTTC
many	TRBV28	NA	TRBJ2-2	CASSSGTHRTGELFF	TGTGCCAGCAGTTCCGGGACTCACCGGACCGGGGAGCTGTTTTTT
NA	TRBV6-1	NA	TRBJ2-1	CATTSPMNTYNERFF	TGTGCCACAACTAGCCCCATGAATACCTACAATGAGCGGTTCTTC
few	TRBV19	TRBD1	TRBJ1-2	CASRARGTVDGYTF	TGTGCCAGCAGAGCCCGGGGGACAGTGGATGGCTACACCTTC
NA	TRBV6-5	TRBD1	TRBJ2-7	CASSYSIGTAADEQYF	TGTGCCAGCAGTTACTCGATTGGGACAGCCGCGGACGAGCAGTACTTC
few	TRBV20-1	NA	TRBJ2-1	CSASGLVGNYNEQFF	TGCAGTGCTAGTGGGCTAGTGGGGAATTACAATGAGCAGTTCTTC
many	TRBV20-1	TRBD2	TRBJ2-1	CSANPTSGSGNEQFF	TGCAGTGCTAATCCCACTAGCGGGAGCGGTAATGAGCAGTTCTTC
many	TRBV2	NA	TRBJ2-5	CASTPDQGETQYF	TGTGCCAGCACCCCGGACCAGGGAGAGACCCAGTACTTC
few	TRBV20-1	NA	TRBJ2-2	CSAGDLKGELFF	TGCAGTGCTGGGGACCTTAAAGGGGAGCTGTTTTTT
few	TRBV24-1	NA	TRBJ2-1	CATSVELEQFF	TGTGCCACCAGTGTTGAGCTTGAGCAGTTCTTC
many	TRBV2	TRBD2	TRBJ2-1	CASKGGSSGNEQFF	TGTGCCAGCAAGGGCGGGAGTTCCGGGAATGAGCAGTTCTTC
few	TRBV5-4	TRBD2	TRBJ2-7	CASSLDSGRLYEQYF	TGTGCCAGCAGCTTGGATAGCGGGAGATTGTACGAGCAGTACTTC
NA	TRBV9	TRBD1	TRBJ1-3	CASSARDRAGNTIYF	TGTGCCAGCAGCGCCCGGGACAGGGCTGGAAACACCATATATTTT
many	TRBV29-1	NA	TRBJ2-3	CSVGVSTDTQYF	TGCAGCGTTGGGGTCTCCACAGATACGCAGTATTTT
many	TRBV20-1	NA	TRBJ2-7	CSARPRTGVYEQYF	TGCAGTGCTAGACCCAGGACGGGAGTTTACGAGCAGTACTTC
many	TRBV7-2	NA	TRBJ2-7	CASSFSRGEQYF	TGTGCCAGCAGTTTTTCCAGGGGCGAGCAGTACTTC
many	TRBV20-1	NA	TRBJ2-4	CSARESLLAKNIQYF	TGCAGTGCTAGAGAGTCGTTACTAGCCAAAAACATTCAGTACTTC
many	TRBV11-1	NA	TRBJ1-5	CASSRDQDQPQHF	TGTGCCAGCAGCCGCGACCAAGATCAGCCCCAGCATTTT
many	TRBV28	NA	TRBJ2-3	CASSSPRSSTDTQYF	TGTGCCAGCAGCTCCCCCCGCTCGAGCACAGATACGCAGTATTTT
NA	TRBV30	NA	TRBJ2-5	CAWSIWLRSQFRQETQYF	TGTGCCTGGAGTATCTGGCTTAGGTCCCAGTTCAGGCAAGAGACCCAGTACTTC
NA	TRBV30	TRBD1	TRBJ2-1	CASSGTGNEQFF	TGTGCCTCGAGCGGGACAGGGAATGAGCAGTTCTTC
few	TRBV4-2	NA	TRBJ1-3	CASSQVQGSTIYF	TGTGCCAGCAGCCAGGTACAGGGTAGCACCATATATTTT
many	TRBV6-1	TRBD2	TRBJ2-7	CASSGTSGNEQYF	TGTGCCAGCAGTGGGACTAGCGGTAACGAGCAGTACTTC
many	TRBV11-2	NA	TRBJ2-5	CASSPIGGSETQYF	TGTGCCAGCAGCCCGATCGGGGGTTCGGAGACCCAGTACTTC
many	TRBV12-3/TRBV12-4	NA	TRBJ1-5	CASSLRWGPDSASNQPQHF	TGTGCCAGCAGCCTCCGGTGGGGCCCCGATAGTGCCTCAAATCAGCCCCAGCATTTT
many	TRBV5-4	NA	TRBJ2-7	CASTLGGGSSYEQYF	TGTGCCAGCACCCTTGGTGGGGGGAGCTCCTACGAGCAGTACTTC
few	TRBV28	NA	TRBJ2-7	CASRPPPGGLNF	TGTGCCAGCAGGCCTCCCCCCGGAGGACTGAACTTC
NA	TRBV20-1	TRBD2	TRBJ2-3	CSANPSGSRGGTDTQYF	TGCAGTGCCAACCCTAGCGGGAGTCGTGGCGGCACAGATACGCAGTATTTT
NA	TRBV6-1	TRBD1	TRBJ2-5	CASSQEQGSSGTQYF	TGTGCCAGCAGCCAAGAACAGGGGTCCTCGGGGACCCAGTACTTC
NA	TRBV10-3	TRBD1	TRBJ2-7	CAIKSTGGESYEQYF	TGTGCCATCAAATCTACAGGGGGAGAAAGCTACGAGCAGTACTTC
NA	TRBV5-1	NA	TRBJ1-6	CASTPGVAGSPLHF	TGTGCCAGCACCCCGGGGGTCGCGGGGTCACCCCTCCACTTT
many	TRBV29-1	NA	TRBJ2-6	CSVERLGPLGSGANVLTF	TGCAGCGTTGAACGGTTGGGCCCTCTAGGCTCTGGGGCCAACGTCCTGACTTTC
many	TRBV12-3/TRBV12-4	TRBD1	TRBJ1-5	CASSTGANQPQHF	TGTGCCAGCAGTACAGGGGCCAATCAGCCCCAGCATTTT
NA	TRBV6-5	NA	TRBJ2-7	CASSYTVSYEQYF	TGTGCCAGCAGTTACACAGTCTCCTACGAGCAGTACTTC
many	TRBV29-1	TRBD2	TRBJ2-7	CSVAGGLAGNYEQYF	TGCAGCGTTGCTGGGGGACTAGCGGGGAACTACGAGCAGTACTTC
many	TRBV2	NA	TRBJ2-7	CASRTVQGQYF	TGTGCCAGTAGGACGGTGCAGGGGCAGTACTTC
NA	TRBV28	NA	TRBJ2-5	CASNTGGAQETQYF	TGTGCCAGCAACACAGGGGGGGCACAAGAGACCCAGTACTTC
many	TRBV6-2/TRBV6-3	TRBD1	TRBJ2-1	CASTPDRANEQFF	TGTGCCAGCACCCCTGACAGGGCCAATGAGCAGTTCTTC
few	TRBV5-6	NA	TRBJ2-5	CASSFRSRETQYF	TGTGCCAGCAGCTTCAGGAGCAGGGAGACCCAGTACTTC
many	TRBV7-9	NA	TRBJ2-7	CASRRGVNEQYF	TGTGCCAGCAGGAGGGGGGTAAACGAGCAGTACTTC
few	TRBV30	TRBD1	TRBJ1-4	CAWDRVRNEKLFF	TGTGCCTGGGACAGGGTCCGTAATGAAAAACTGTTTTTT
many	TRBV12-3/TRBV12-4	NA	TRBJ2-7	CASSLGAGRNF	TGTGCCAGCAGTTTAGGGGCAGGGCGGAACTTC
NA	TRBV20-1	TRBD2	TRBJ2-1	CSASVPSGRGNEQFF	TGCAGTGCTAGTGTCCCTAGCGGGAGGGGAAATGAGCAGTTCTTC